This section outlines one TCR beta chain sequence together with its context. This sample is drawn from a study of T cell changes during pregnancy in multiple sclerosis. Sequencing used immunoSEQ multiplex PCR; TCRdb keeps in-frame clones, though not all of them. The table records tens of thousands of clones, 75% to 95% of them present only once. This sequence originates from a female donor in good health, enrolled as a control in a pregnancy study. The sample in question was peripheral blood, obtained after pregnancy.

CDR3 sequence: CASSSGVHYTF. Written as DNA, the CDR3 is TGCGCCAGCAGCTCCGGGGTACACTACACCTTC. The J gene is TRBJ1-2, the V gene TRBV4-1; D uncertain. This CDR3 has 11 residues. Per the germline V gene, CDR1 is MGHRA and CDR2 is YSYEKL. V lost 5 bases and J 10 bases, leaving 11 bases between the germline ends.